The 26 T cell receptor beta chains presented below share a single source sample, sequenced in a study of blood T cell repertoires in COVID-19. Assay: immunoSEQ multiplex PCR; the TCRdb copy retains only in-frame clones and omits some. The sample lists over 80,000 clones; 70% to 80% were seen once. The sequencing input was peripheral blood. The receptor set was obtained from a woman aged 80 or over with active or convalescent COVID-19.

This chain links TRBV18 with TRBJ1-6; 8 bases are a match to TRBD1. This CDR3 comprises 17 residues. V was clipped by 8 bases and J by 7 bases; unmatched bases: 16. From germline, CDR1 is KGHSH and CDR2 LQKENI. This chain's CDR3 is CASPTTGKDRENSPLHF. As DNA, the CDR3 is TGTGCCAGCCCGACCACCGGAAAGGACAGGGAGAATTCACCCCTCCACTTT.

J is TRBJ2-7 and V is TRBV7-2; 10 positions agree with TRBD2. Per germline, CDR1 SGHTA and CDR2 FQGNSA. This CDR3 is built from 14 residues. Trimming took 5 bases from V and 7 from J; bases not matched to a gene: 8. CDR3 region: CASSPIAGGREQYF. The CDR3 nucleotides are TGTGCCAGCAGCCCAATAGCGGGAGGCAGGGAGCAGTACTTC.

The V call is TRBV18, the J call TRBJ2-1; 10 nucleotides line up with TRBD1. With V trimmed by 3 bases and J by 4 bases, 3 bases remained unmatched. Looked up from germline, CDR1 is KGHSH and CDR2 is LQKENI. The CDR3 runs 15 residues. CDR3 sequence: CASSPGQGIYNEQFF. CDR3 DNA: TGTGCCAGCTCACCGGGACAGGGGATTTACAATGAGCAGTTCTTC.

The chain joins TRBV6-6 to TRBJ1-4; maybe TRBD1 (6 bases). CDR1 and CDR2 (germline): MNHNY, SVGAGI (reference sequence). The V end lost 2 bases, the J end lost 2 bases, and 9 bases lay between the germline ends. CDR3 length: 15 residues. In nucleotides, the CDR3 is TGTGCCAGCAGTTACATGGGGGCGACTAATGAAAAACTGTTTTTT. Translating it yields CASSYMGATNEKLFF.

J is TRBJ1-1 and V is TRBV7-9; D is possibly TRBD1 (5 bases). This CDR3 is built from 14 residues. Germline values: CDR1 SEHNR, CDR2 FQNEAQ (reference sequence). The V gene lost 5 bases and the J gene lost 0 bases, with 10 bases spanning the gap. The CDR3 region has the DNA TGTGCCAGCAGCCCTGGACAACTGAACACTGAAGCTTTCTTT. Residues: CASSPGQLNTEAFF.

The V gene is TRBV28, the J gene TRBJ1-4; the match to TRBD1 covers 7 bases. V dropped 6 bases and J dropped 8; count of bases not matched to a gene: 9. Germline lookup yields CDR1 MDHEN and CDR2 SYDVKM. CDR3 length: 14 residues. The CDR3 spells CASSLGGALEKLFF. CDR3 bases: TGTGCCAGCAGCCTAGGGGGCGCTCTAGAAAAACTGTTTTTT.

This clone was recorded once. The genes are TRBV16 and TRBJ1-4; 8 bases match TRBD1. The CDR3 covers 15 residues. Per germline, CDR1 KGHSY and CDR2 FQNENV. V lost 3 bases and J lost 8; bases outside the gene matches: 8. The CDR3 DNA follows: TGTGCCAGCAGCCATCGGGACAGGATAGAGGAAAAACTGTTTTTT. Amino acids: CASSHRDRIEEKLFF.

This chain uses TRBV10-3 with TRBJ2-1; D is perhaps TRBD1 (6 bases). V dropped 11 bases and J dropped 0 bases, with 8 bases sitting between them. This CDR3 is 12 amino acids long. The V gene's germline CDR1 is ENHRY and CDR2 SYGVKD. CDR3 in amino acids: CAVQGSYNEQFF. Written as DNA, the CDR3 is TGTGCCGTACAGGGCTCCTACAATGAGCAGTTCTTC.

The chain combines TRBV27 with TRBJ2-7; 8 nucleotides match TRBD1. The J segment lost 0 bases and the V segment lost 3 bases, leaving 7 bases of the junction unmatched. Germline V gene data show CDR1 as MNHEY and CDR2 as SMNVEV (reference sequence). The CDR3 covers 16 residues. The chain's CDR3 is CASSFQGQGPSYEQYF. The CDR3, as DNA: TGTGCCAGCAGTTTTCAAGGACAGGGACCCTCCTACGAGCAGTACTTC.

The chain has TRBV7-8 and TRBJ2-7, with 11 bases fitting TRBD2. J was trimmed by 2 bases and V by 5 bases; bases with no gene match: 5. The germline gives CDR1 SGHVS, CDR2 FQNEAQ. The CDR3 contains 15 residues. Here the CDR3 DNA reads TGTGCCAGCAGCGTAGGGACTAGCGGAACCTACGAGCAGTACTTC. Translating it yields CASSVGTSGTYEQYF.

The chain has TRBV29-1 and TRBJ1-5; 11 nucleotides match TRBD1. The germline CDR1 and CDR2 sequences are SQVTM and ANQGSEA. Losses at the gene ends were 6 bases for V and 7 bases for J; bases not matched to a gene: 2. The CDR3 consists of 12 residues. The CDR3 DNA follows: TGCAGCGTCCGGACAGGGGGCCAGCCCCAGCATTTT. This sequence encodes CSVRTGGQPQHF.

This chain links TRBV21-1 with TRBJ2-5; TRBD2, the table's D call, lacks a check against the DNA. TRBV21-1 is described as a pseudogene. The CDR3 length is 16 residues. DNA for the CDR3: TGTGCCAGCAGCGTGGCGGGAGGGCAGTTAGAAGAGACCCAGTACTTC. This encodes CASSVAGGQLEETQYF.

CDR3 DNA sequence: TGTGCCAGCATCCGAGGGGGCGGGAGGGCCCTGGACACCGGGGAGCTGTTTTTT. Translated: CASIRGGGRALDTGELFF. The rearrangement links TRBV7-6 to TRBJ2-2; 9 bases are shared with TRBD2. CDR3 length: 18 residues. J was trimmed by 3 bases and V by 7 bases; bases with no gene match: 15. Germline CDR1 reads SGHVS; CDR2 reads FNYEAQ.

On this clone: Sequence at one end of the junction differs from germline and may be a read error. J is TRBJ2-3 and V is TRBV5-1; TRBD2 aligns across 14 bases. This CDR3 has 16 residues. Germline loops: CDR1 SGHRS, CDR2 YFSETQ. CDR3 residues: CASSPGTSGSADTQYF. Here the CDR3 DNA reads TGTGCCAGCAGCCCCGGGACTAGCGGGAGCGCAGATACGCAGTATTTT.

V and J are TRBV9 and TRBJ1-1; D is possibly TRBD1 (6 bases). The germline gives CDR1 SGDLS, CDR2 YYNGEE. The CDR3 is made up of 15 amino acids. The V end was cut by 2 bases, the J end by 1 base, with 12 bases between. The chain's CDR3 is CASSVQTGPNTEAFF. The DNA of the CDR3 is TGTGCCAGCAGCGTCCAGACAGGACCGAACACTGAAGCTTTCTTT.

This chain links TRBV10-1 with TRBJ1-2; D might be TRBD1 (5 bases). There are 13 residues in the CDR3. Trimming took 7 bases from V and 4 from J, leaving 13 bases between them. Germline lookup yields CDR1 WNHNN and CDR2 SYGVQD (reference sequence). As DNA, the CDR3 is TGCGCCAGCAAGCGTCAGGGAATCTATGGCTACACCTTC. The encoded protein is CASKRQGIYGYTF.

This chain uses TRBV28 with TRBJ2-1; 8 bases agree with TRBD1. Trimming cost V 6 bases and J 1 base; bases outside gene matches: 8. This CDR3 has 16 residues. Germline CDR1 MDHEN, CDR2 SYDVKM. The CDR3 DNA follows: TGTGCCAGCAGCGAAGAACAGGGGGAGTCCTACAATGAGCAGTTCTTC. Encoded protein: CASSEEQGESYNEQFF.

The chain employs TRBV2 and TRBJ2-1; TRBD2 agrees at 14 bases. The CDR3 length is 15 residues. With 6 bases clipped from V and 8 bases from J, the junction kept 6 bases outside the gene matches. Germline CDR1 and CDR2: SNHLY and FYNNEI. In nucleotides, the CDR3 is TGTGCCAGCAGGACAGGACTAGCGGGAGGCTATGAGCAGTTCTTC. This translates into CASRTGLAGGYEQFF.

Comments on this clone: Being one base from a much bigger clone, this may be a read error. Other DNA sequences from this sample encode an identical CDR3 as well. The rearrangement joins TRBV29-1 to TRBJ2-1; 9 positions match TRBD1. The CDR3 covers 12 residues. Trimming removed 6 bases from V and 4 bases from J; junction bases left unmatched: 1. Germline values: CDR1 SQVTM, CDR2 ANQGSEA. The CDR3 sequence: CSVGTGYNEQFF. CDR3 DNA sequence: TGCAGCGTAGGGACAGGGTACAATGAGCAGTTCTTC.

This clone was recorded a few times. The chain is built from TRBV9 and TRBJ1-4, with D possibly being TRBD1 (6 bases). V shed 0 bases and J shed 8 bases, with 14 bases lying between them. The CDR3 loop spans 15 amino acids. Germline assignment: CDR1 SGDLS and CDR2 YYNGEE. The chain's CDR3 is CASSVVGTLDEKLFF. CDR3 nucleotide sequence: TGTGCCAGCAGCGTAGTAGGGACACTAGACGAAAAACTGTTTTTT.

The chain couples TRBV5-4 to TRBJ2-3; possible D gene TRBD2, 6 bases. V was pared by 4 bases and J by 9 bases, with 15 bases between. Germline lookup yields CDR1 SGHNT and CDR2 YYREEE (reference sequence). The CDR3 consists of 13 residues. CDR3 residues: CASSRMGGETQYF. For the CDR3, the DNA is TGTGCCAGCAGCCGGATGGGGGGAGAAACGCAGTATTTT.

This chain links TRBV14 with TRBJ2-1; 7 bases map to TRBD2. In germline, CDR1 is SGHDN, CDR2 FVKESK. This CDR3 is built from 14 residues. Germline trimming cut 0 bases from V and 12 bases from J; bases unmatched to any gene: 8. The CDR3, as DNA: TGTGCCAGCAGCCAAGACGGCACTGGGAGGGTGCAGTTCTTC. This gives the protein CASSQDGTGRVQFF.

In this sample, this clone turned up many times. The chain joins TRBV28 to TRBJ1-2, with a weak D call TRBD1 (5 bases). The CDR3 loop spans 14 amino acids. V shed 1 base and J shed 1 base, with 7 bases lying between them. Per germline, CDR1 MDHEN and CDR2 SYDVKM. The CDR3 coding sequence is TGTGCCAGCAGTTTATCTGACAGTAACTATGGCTACACCTTC. It translates to CASSLSDSNYGYTF.

The table lists this clone with a count of one. The chain recombines TRBV19 with TRBJ2-1; 8 bases match TRBD2. This CDR3 comprises 15 residues. The germline V gene has CDR1 LNHDA and CDR2 SQIVND (reference sequence). V was pared by 5 bases and J by 4 bases, with 7 bases of the junction left unmatched. CDR3 sequence reads: CASSGPGGAYNEQFF. CDR3 DNA: TGTGCCAGTAGTGGCCCGGGAGGGGCTTACAATGAGCAGTTCTTC.

The rearrangement uses TRBV27 and TRBJ2-5; 7 bases align to TRBD1. This CDR3 has 13 residues. V was pared by 6 bases and J by 0 bases, with 1 base of the junction left unmatched. Germline loops: CDR1 MNHEY, CDR2 SMNVEV (reference sequence). The CDR3 loop reads CASSQGDQETQYF. The CDR3 DNA sequence: TGTGCCAGCAGCCAGGGGGACCAAGAGACCCAGTACTTC.

J is TRBJ1-5 and V is TRBV2, with D possibly matching TRBD1 (5 bases). V dropped 6 bases and J dropped 7 bases, with 22 bases sitting between them. CDR1 is SNHLY and CDR2 is FYNNEI in the germline V gene. The CDR3 has 16 residues. The CDR3 protein is CASSGTVVHAGQPQHF. CDR3 nucleotide sequence: TGTGCCAGCAGCGGGACGGTCGTTCACGCGGGGCAGCCCCAGCATTTT. Full variable domain (rest looked up from reference TRBV2 and TRBJ1-5): EPEVTQTPSHQVTQMGQEVILRCVPISNHLYFYWYRQILGQKVEFLVSFYNNEISEKSEIFDDQFSVERPDGSNFTLKIRSTKLEDSAMYFCASSGTVVHAGQPQHFGDGTRLSIL.